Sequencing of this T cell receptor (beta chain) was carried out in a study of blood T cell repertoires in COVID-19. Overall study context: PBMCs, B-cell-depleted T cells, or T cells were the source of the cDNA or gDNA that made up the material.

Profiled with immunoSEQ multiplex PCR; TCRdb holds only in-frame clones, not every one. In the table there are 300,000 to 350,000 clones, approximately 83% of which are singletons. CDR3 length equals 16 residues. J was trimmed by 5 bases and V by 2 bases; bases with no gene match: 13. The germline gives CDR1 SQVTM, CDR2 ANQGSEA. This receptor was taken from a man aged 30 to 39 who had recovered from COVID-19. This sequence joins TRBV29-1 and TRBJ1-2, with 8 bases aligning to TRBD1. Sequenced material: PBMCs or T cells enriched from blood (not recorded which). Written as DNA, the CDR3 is TGCAGCGTTGAATTTCCCCCAGGGGGCGATACTTATGGCTACACCTTC. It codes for CSVEFPPGGDTYGYTF.